This entry is about one T cell receptor beta chain. Antigen unknown. The data were obtained in a study of T-cell reconstitution after alpha-beta-depleted transplantation in children. Points from the study as a whole: T-cell counts and diversity at one year following transplant were attributed mainly to newly produced T cells. Several hundred graft clones that had expanded were reportedly the source of alpha-beta T cells about two months after transplant. The high TCRbeta diversity at day 60 in some patients came from surviving recipient T cells and thymic progenitors.

The V gene's germline CDR1 is SGHRS and CDR2 YFSETQ. The CDR3 totals 19 residues. V was clipped by 3 bases and J by 0 bases, with 19 bases between them. It was with unique molecular identifiers that the TCRbeta library was prepared. In TCRdb, the PCR reads were re-called with MiXCR into one record per CDR3 protein. The sample includes around 440,000 distinct CDR3 sequences, 10% seen only once; the top ten take roughly 2.1%. The chain has TRBV5-1 and TRBJ2-6; D possibly corresponds to TRBD1 (7 bases). The sequence derives from a child aged 2 to 10 with inherited bone marrow failure, due to receive a stem cell transplant. Sample: PBMCs, taken before TCRalphabeta/CD19-depleted stem cell transplant. CDR3 in amino acids: CASSSLSAGGSSGANVLTF. CDR3 nucleotides: TGCGCCAGCAGCTCCCTATCGGCAGGGGGGAGCTCTGGGGCCAACGTCCTGACTTTC.